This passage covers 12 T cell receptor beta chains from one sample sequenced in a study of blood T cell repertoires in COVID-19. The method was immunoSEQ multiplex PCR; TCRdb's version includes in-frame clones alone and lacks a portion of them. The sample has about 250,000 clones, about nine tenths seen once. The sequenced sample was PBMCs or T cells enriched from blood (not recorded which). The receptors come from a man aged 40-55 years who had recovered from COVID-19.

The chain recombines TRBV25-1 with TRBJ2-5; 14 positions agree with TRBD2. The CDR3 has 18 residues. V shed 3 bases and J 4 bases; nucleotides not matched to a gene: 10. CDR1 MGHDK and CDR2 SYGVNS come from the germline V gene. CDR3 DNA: TGTGCCAGCAGTGACCCCCGCCGACTAGCGGGGGGGGGAGAGACCCAGTACTTC. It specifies CASSDPRRLAGGGETQYF.

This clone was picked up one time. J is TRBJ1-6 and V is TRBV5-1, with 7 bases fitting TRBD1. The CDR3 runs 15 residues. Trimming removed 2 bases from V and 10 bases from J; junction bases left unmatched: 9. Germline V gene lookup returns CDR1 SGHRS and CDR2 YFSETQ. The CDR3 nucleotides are TGCGCCAGCAGCTTTACAGGGGACCAAGGGTCACCCCTCCACTTT. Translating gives CASSFTGDQGSPLHF.

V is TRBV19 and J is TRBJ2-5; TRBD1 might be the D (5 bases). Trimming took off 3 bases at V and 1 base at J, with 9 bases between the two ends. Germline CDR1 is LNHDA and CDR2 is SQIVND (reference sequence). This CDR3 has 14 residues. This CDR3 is CASSILGAQETQYF. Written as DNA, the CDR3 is TGTGCCAGTAGTATCCTTGGGGCCCAAGAGACCCAGTACTTC.

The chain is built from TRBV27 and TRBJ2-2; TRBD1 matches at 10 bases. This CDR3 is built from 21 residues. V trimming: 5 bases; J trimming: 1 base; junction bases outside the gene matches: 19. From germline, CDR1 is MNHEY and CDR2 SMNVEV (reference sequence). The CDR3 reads CASSMPPPGQGFVRNTGELFF. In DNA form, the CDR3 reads TGTGCCAGCAGTATGCCGCCCCCGGGACAGGGGTTCGTCCGGAACACCGGGGAGCTGTTTTTT.

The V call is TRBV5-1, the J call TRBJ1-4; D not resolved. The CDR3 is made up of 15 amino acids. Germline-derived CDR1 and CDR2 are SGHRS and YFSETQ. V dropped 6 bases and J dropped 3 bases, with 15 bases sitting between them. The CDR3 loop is CASNLFPGSNEKLFF. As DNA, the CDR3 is TGCGCCAGCAATCTCTTTCCGGGGTCTAATGAAAAACTGTTTTTT.

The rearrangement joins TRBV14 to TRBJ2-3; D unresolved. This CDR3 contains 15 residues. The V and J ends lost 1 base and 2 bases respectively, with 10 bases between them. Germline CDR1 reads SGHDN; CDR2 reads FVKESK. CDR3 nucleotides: TGTGCCAGCAGCCAAGCATCAGGCAACACAGATACGCAGTATTTT. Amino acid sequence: CASSQASGNTDTQYF.

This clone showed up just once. The CDR3 loop reads CASSLWSGQAGNEKLFF. CDR3 nucleotides: TGTGCCAGCAGCCTGTGGAGTGGACAGGCTGGTAATGAAAAACTGTTTTTT. The chain is built from TRBV3-1 (or the pseudogene TRBV3-2) and TRBJ1-4; the match to TRBD1 covers 7 bases. V lost 4 bases, J lost 4 bases, and 12 bases stayed unmatched. In germline, CDR1 is LGHDT, CDR2 YNNKEL (reference sequence). The CDR3 length is 17 residues.

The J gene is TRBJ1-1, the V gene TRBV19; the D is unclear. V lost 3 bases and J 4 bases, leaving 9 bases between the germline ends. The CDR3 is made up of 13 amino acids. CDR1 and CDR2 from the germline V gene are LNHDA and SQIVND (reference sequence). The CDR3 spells CASSIGRGTEAFF. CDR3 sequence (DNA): TGTGCCAGTAGTATTGGCCGGGGCACTGAAGCTTTCTTT.

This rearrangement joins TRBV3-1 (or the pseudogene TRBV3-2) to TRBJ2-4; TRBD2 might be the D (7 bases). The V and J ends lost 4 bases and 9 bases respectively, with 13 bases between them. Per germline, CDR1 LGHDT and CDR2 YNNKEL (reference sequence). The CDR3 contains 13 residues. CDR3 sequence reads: CASSPHREGIQYF. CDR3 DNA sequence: TGTGCCAGCAGCCCGCACAGGGAGGGCATTCAGTACTTC.

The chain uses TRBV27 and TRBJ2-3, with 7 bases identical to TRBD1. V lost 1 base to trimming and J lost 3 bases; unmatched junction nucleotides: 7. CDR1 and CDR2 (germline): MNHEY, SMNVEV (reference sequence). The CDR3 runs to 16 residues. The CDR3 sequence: CASSLFRGSKTDTQYF. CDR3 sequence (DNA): TGTGCCAGCAGTTTATTCAGGGGGTCCAAGACAGATACGCAGTATTTT.

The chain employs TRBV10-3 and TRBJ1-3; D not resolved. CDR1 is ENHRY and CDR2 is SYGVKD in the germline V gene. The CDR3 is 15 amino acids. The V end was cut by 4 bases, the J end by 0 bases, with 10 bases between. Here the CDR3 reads CAISGDKDSGNTIYF. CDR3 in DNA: TGTGCCATCAGTGGAGACAAGGACTCTGGAAACACCATATATTTT.

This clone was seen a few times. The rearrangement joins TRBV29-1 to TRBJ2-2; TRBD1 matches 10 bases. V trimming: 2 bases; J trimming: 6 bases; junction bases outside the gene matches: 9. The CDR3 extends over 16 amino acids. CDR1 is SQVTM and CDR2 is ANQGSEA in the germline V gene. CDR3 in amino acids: CSVEWSDRGSAGELFF. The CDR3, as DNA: TGCAGCGTTGAATGGTCGGACAGGGGGTCCGCCGGGGAGCTGTTTTTT.